This TCR beta chain was found in a study of OX40 agonist ivuxolimab in advanced cancers. People who had autoimmune disease history or systemic immunosuppression were excluded. Trimming cost V 11 bases and J 3 bases; bases outside gene matches: 4. In germline, CDR1 is MNHEY, CDR2 SVGAGI. The CDR3 has 13 residues. Some clones are missing from TCRdb's copy, which holds only in-frame ones; the method was immunoSEQ multiplex PCR. The sample shows some 100,000 clones, 70% to 85% of them seen only once. Concerning this clone: The antigen is unknown.

Study conclusions and caveats: Part of the nonresponder group also had normalized T-cell clonal expansion that was low.

The TCR originated in an adult with an advanced solid tumor such as melanoma, head and neck, liver or kidney cancer. The V gene is TRBV6-5, the J gene TRBJ2-6, with TRBD1 matching over 7 bases. The sequences come from CD4+ or CD8+ T cells sorted from blood, collected in a trial of the OX40 agonist ivuxolimab. Here the CDR3 DNA reads TGTGCCGCCAGGACAGGTGGGGCCAACGTCCTGACTTTC. Its protein product is CAARTGGANVLTF.